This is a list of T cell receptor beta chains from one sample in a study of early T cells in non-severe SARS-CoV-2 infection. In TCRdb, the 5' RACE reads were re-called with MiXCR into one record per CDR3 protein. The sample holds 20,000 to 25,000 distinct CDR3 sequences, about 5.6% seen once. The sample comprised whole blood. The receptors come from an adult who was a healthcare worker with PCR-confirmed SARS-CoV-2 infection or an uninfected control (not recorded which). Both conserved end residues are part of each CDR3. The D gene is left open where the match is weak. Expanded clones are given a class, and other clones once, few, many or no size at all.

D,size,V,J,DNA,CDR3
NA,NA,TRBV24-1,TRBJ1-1,TGTGCCACCAGTGCCTTCTCCTCGTCTGAAGCTTTCTTT,CATSAFSSSEAFF
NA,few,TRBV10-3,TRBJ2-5,TGTGCCATCCGCCCGACAGATTTGGGAGAGACCCAGTACTTC,CAIRPTDLGETQYF
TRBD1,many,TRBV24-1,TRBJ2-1,TGTGCCACCAGTGACCAGGGACAGGGGTTTGGCAATGAGCAGTTCTTC,CATSDQGQGFGNEQFF
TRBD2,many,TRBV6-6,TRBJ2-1,TGTGCCAGCGGAAGCGGGACGTCCGGGAGTGAGCAGTTCTTC,CASGSGTSGSEQFF
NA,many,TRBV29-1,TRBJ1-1,TGCAGCGTTGACCCGGGACACTACACTGAAGCTTTCTTT,CSVDPGHYTEAFF
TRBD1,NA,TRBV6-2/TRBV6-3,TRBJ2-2,TGTGCCAGTGAGACAGGGGCGAACACCGGGGAGCTGTTTTTT,CASETGANTGELFF
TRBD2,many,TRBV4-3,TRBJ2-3,TGCGCCAGCAGCCAAGGACTAGCGGTTGGGTTAAATACGCAGTATTTT,CASSQGLAVGLNTQYF
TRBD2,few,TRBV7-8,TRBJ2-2,TGTGCCAGCAGCCCCAGACTAGCGGGAAACACCGGGGAGCTGTTTTTT,CASSPRLAGNTGELFF
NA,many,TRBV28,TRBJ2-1,TGTGCCAGCTGGATCCCAGGGTTTGAGCAGTTCTTC,CASWIPGFEQFF
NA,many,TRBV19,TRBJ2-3,TGTGCCAGTAGTTTTCTCACCGGGGCAGATACGCAGTATTTT,CASSFLTGADTQYF
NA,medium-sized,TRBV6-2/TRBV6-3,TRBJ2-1,TGTGCCAGCAGTTACTCGCGGATCTACAATGAGCAGTTCTTC,CASSYSRIYNEQFF
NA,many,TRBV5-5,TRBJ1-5,TGTGCCAGCAGCTTGCAGGGAGGCAATCAGCCCCAGCATTTT,CASSLQGGNQPQHF
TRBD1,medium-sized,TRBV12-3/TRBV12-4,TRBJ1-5,TGTGCCAGCAGTCTCGGGACAGGGATCAATCAGCCCCAGCATTTT,CASSLGTGINQPQHF
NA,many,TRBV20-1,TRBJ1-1,TGCAGTGTTTCCCAGGGAGGGGAAGCTTTCTTT,CSVSQGGEAFF
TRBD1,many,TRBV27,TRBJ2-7,TGTGCCAGCAGCCAGGGACAGGGGACCTACGAGCAGTACTTC,CASSQGQGTYEQYF
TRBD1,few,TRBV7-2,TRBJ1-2,TGTGCCAGCAGCGCCCAACAGGGGGGATATGGCTACACCTTC,CASSAQQGGYGYTF
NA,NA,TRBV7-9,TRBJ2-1,TGTGCCAGCACCCCAGACCATGAGCAGTTCTTC,CASTPDHEQFF
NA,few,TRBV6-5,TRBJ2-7,TGTGCCAGCAGTTACGGGTTTGATTCAAGCTCCTACGAGCAGTACTTC,CASSYGFDSSSYEQYF
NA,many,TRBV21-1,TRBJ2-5,TGTGCCAGCAGCAATGAGAAGGGGATAGTTCTATCTATTCGAGAGACCCAGTACTTC,CASSNEKGIVLSIRETQYF
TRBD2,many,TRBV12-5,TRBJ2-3,TGTGCTAGTGCTACTAGCGGGAGCTCCGGGACGCAGTATTTT,CASATSGSSGTQYF
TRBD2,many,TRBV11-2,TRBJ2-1,TGTGCCAGCAGCCAAGATCGGGAGGAGGGGCAGTTCTTC,CASSQDREEGQFF
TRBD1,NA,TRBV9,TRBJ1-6,TGTGCCAGCAGCGCCGACAGGGACCTCTCACCCCTCCACTTT,CASSADRDLSPLHF
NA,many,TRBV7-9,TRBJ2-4,TGTGCCAGCAGCTTAGGCGACATTCTGAAAAACATTCAGTACTTC,CASSLGDILKNIQYF
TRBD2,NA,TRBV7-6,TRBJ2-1,TGTGCCAGCAGCTCAAGGACTAGAGGTTTCGATCTGGGGTACAATGAGCAGTTCTTC,CASSSRTRGFDLGYNEQFF
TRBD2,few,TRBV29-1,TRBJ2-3,TGCAGCGTTATAGCGGGAAGCACAGATACGCAGTATTTT,CSVIAGSTDTQYF
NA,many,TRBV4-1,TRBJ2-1,TGCGCCAGCAGCCAAGATGGGGCTAACTTCTACAATGAGCAGTTCTTC,CASSQDGANFYNEQFF
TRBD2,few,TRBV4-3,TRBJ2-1,TGCGCCAGCAGCCAAGATTTAACGGGAGGCCCAGGTCTGTTCTTC,CASSQDLTGGPGLFF
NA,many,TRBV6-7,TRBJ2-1,TGTGCCAGCAATGAGCAGTTCTTC,CASNEQFF
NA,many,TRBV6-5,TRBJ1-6,TGTGCCAGCAGACCGGACAGCCTCTTTTTACCCCTCCACTTT,CASRPDSLFLPLHF
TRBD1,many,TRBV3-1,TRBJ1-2,TGTGCCAGCAGCCAAGCGGGACAGGCGGATGGCTACACCTTC,CASSQAGQADGYTF
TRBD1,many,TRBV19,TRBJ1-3,TGTGCCAGTAGCCGACAGGGGGACTCTGGAAACACCATATATTTT,CASSRQGDSGNTIYF
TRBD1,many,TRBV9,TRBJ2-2,TGTGCCAGCAGCCTTCAGCCGGGACAGGGGTTCACCGGGGAGCTGTTTTTT,CASSLQPGQGFTGELFF
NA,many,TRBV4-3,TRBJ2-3,TGCGCCAGCAGCCAAGACAGGGACTGGAACACAGATACGCAGTATTTT,CASSQDRDWNTDTQYF
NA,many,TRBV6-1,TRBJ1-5,TGTGCCAGCAGTGAATGGCCCGAACCGGGTTACAATCAGCCCCAGCATTTT,CASSEWPEPGYNQPQHF
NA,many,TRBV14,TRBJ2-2,TGTGCCAGCAGCCATGTGGGTTTCGACGGGGAGCTGTTTTTT,CASSHVGFDGELFF
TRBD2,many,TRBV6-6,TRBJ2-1,TGTGCCAGCAGCAAAACCGGGACTACCCGATCGGGGCACCAAAACAATGAGCAGTTCTTC,CASSKTGTTRSGHQNNEQFF
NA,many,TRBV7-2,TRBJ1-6,TGTGCCAGCAGCTTAGAGTCAGGGGCAGGTTCACCCCTCCACTTT,CASSLESGAGSPLHF
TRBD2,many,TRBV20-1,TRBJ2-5,TGCAGTGCTAGAGATCCCGGCGGGAGTGAGACCCAGTACTTC,CSARDPGGSETQYF
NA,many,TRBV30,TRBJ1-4,TGTGCCTGGAGGGAGACAGTTGCAACTAATGAAAAACTGTTTTTT,CAWRETVATNEKLFF